These 6 T cell receptor beta chains came from one sample sequenced in a study of spatial heterogeneity in lung cancer. Notes on the study in general: How many expanded intratumoral alpha and beta TCRs were present tracked the tumor mutation count, which was a count of nonsynonymous mutations.

In TCRdb, the 5' RACE reads were re-called with MiXCR into one record per CDR3 protein. The sample records about 420 distinct CDR3 sequences, 25% to 40% being singletons. Time point of the sample: sample taken at primary tumor resection. Their target antigens are unknown. Specimen: lung tumor tissue, collected at surgery. The source of these receptors is a male donor with early-stage non-small cell lung cancer.

As regards this clonotype: Little can be read into the size of this beta chain, an off-target read in a library designed for alpha chains. The chain recombines TRBV20-1 with TRBJ1-6; D is ambiguous. V was clipped by 2 bases and J by 7 bases, with 15 bases between them. CDR3 length equals 15 residues. In germline, CDR1 is DFQATT, CDR2 SNEGSKA (reference sequence). The CDR3 bases are TGCAGTGCTAGAACTCCCGGGCTACTAAATTCACCCCTCCACTTT. It yields the protein CSARTPGLLNSPLHF.

As to this clonotype: This beta chain came through as a stray read in a library set up for alpha chains, and its size says little. This sequence joins TRBV10-3 and TRBJ1-4; 9 nucleotides match TRBD1. Germline V gene sequence: CDR1 ENHRY, CDR2 SYGVKD. V was pared by 4 bases and J by 0 bases, with 12 bases of the junction left unmatched. The CDR3 consists of 19 residues. DNA of the CDR3: TGTGCCATCAGTGCCGGGACAGGGTCCCGACATGCAACTAATGAAAAACTGTTTTTT. Encoded protein: CAISAGTGSRHATNEKLFF.

Note on this clonotype: As an off-target read in a library built for alpha chains, this beta chain has a frequency of little significance. V usage is TRBV5-1 and J usage is TRBJ2-1, with a tentative D call TRBD2 (6 bases). The CDR3 extends over 12 amino acids. V lost 3 bases and J lost 12, with 13 bases in between. Per germline, CDR1 SGHRS and CDR2 YFSETQ. The CDR3 nucleotides are TGCGCCAGCAGCTCGAGCCGGGGGAGGCAGTTCTTC. Protein: CASSSSRGRQFF.

A word on this clonotype: Because the library targeted alpha chains, this beta chain is an off-target read whose size means little. The rearrangement joins TRBV12-3 or TRBV12-4 to TRBJ2-4; D remains ambiguous. The CDR3 covers 12 residues. The V end lost 4 bases, the J end lost 10 bases, and 11 bases lay between the germline ends. CDR3 DNA: TGTGCCAGCAGTTCCCGGATGGGGATTCAGTACTTC. It specifies CASSSRMGIQYF.

There are a few counts of this clonotype. The library was prepared for alpha chains; this beta chain is a stray read, so its frequency means little. The rearrangement links TRBV20-1 to TRBJ2-7; TRBD1 is a possible D gene (6 bases). Germline values: CDR1 DFQATT, CDR2 SNEGSKA (reference sequence). Trimming removed 3 bases at V and 5 bases at J, with 14 bases between. The CDR3 sequence is 13 residues long. CDR3 in DNA: TGCAGTGCTAGCCCGAACAGGGATAACGAGCAGTACTTC. This codes for CSASPNRDNEQYF.

This clonotype showed up just a few times. This beta chain is a stray read from a library made for alpha chains; its abundance is not meaningful. The V and J genes are TRBV11-2 and TRBJ2-3; D gene ambiguous. V was cut by 5 bases and J by 0 bases, with 9 bases left in between. Germline V CDR1 and CDR2: SGHAT, FQNNGV. The CDR3 has 14 residues. CDR3 in DNA: TGTGCCAGCAGCACGATCCCTAGCACAGATACGCAGTATTTT. It specifies CASSTIPSTDTQYF.